This record looks at one T cell receptor (beta chain) sequence and its context. Its antigen is still unknown. These data belong to a study of shared clonotypes between healthy human individuals. Donors were Caucasian adults residing in Nashville, Tennessee, USA. Regarding the study as a whole: Clonotypes not shared had lower generation probabilities than those common to all four donors.

Sorted-subset replicate PCR reactions contained roughly 190 ng DNA, corresponding to approximately 30,000 T cell genomes. TCRdb's table, derived via immunoSEQ multiplex PCR, lists solely in-frame clones and lacks some. The repertoire holds more than 1,200,000 clones, with 97% to 99% as singletons. The clonotype was recovered from a man aged 30 to 39 in good health. Sequencing was done on a sample of naive CD4+ T cells sorted from blood. Subset of the sample: CD45RA+ positively selected.

CDR3 sequence (DNA): TGTGCCAGCACTACGACAGGGGACGGCTATGGCTACACCTTC. Translated: CASTTTGDGYGYTF. This sequence joins TRBV11-2 and TRBJ1-2; 8 bases fit TRBD1. This CDR3 region has 14 residues. V shed 7 bases, J shed 4 bases, and the junction held 8 bases outside the gene matches. The V gene's germline CDR1 is SGHAT and CDR2 FQNNGV.